Listed here is a single TCR beta chain. In its sample, this clone was seen a few times. Its antigen is unknown. Qualities for individual bases were not recorded, and no much larger clone is one base off. This record comes from a study of blood T cell repertoires in COVID-19 (dated by TCRdb to the early 2020s). Study-wide context: Collaborator samples came from the United States, Italy and Spain and covered acute and convalescent phases of COVID-19. The material from the prospective study consisted of cDNA or gDNA derived from T cells, B-cell-depleted T cells, or PBMCs. The repertoires were released in a freely available public database intended as a resource for research on the immune response to SARS-CoV-2. A de-identified subject ID, COVID-19 status, age in years and sex were almost always included in the sample metadata. Samples came from the ongoing ImmuneRACE study (first 160 participants) plus 1,254 subjects from 6 global collaborators. Where available, HLA class I and class II types were taken from metadata supplied by the sample provider and were not determined by assay-based typing. The dataset comprised deeply sampled blood TCRbeta repertoires from subjects exposed to, actively infected with, or recovered from COVID-19. Overall results and qualifications from the work: The amount of clinical and demographic metadata varied by source and participant and was provided uncurated.

The immunoSEQ Assay, a bias-controlled multiplex PCR, was used to amplify TCRbeta CDR3 regions from genomic DNA. In the authors' own workflow: Within the assay, amplification of reference gene primers was used to estimate how many nucleated cells each sample contained. Sequence reads were collapsed and filtered to measure the absolute abundance of every unique TCRbeta CDR3 rearrangement. For each sample, productive Simpson clonality was calculated as the square root of Simpson's diversity index over productive rearrangements. Held by TCRdb, this immuneACCESS table contains in-frame sequences only and omits some clones. Under half of the omission traces to an unresolved V gene where checked; the cause of the rest is unknown. V and J calls and clone size are as listed in that table; D and trimming were resolved from the DNA. The sample has 35,000 to 45,000 clones on record, approximately 90% of them singletons. In total, the top ten clones hold 8% to 10% of the sample.

CDR1 SGHDT and CDR2 YYEEEE were looked up in the germline V gene. The CDR3 goes from the cysteine to the phenylalanine over 14 residues. Kept here is only the CDR3 DNA, which spans 42 bases and is read in frame from base 1. The germline V end is reduced by 4 bases and the J end by 1 base; junction bases left unmatched: 1. The collaborating institutions used their own protocols to collect whole blood in K2EDTA tubes. For TCRbeta analysis, collaborators shipped samples as frozen whole blood, isolated PBMCs, or DNA extracted from either of those sample types. Here the chain combines TRBV5-6 and TRBJ2-2; 7 of the junction bases match TRBD1. This sequence was found in a man in his fifties with active COVID-19. The sequenced sample was peripheral blood. Read as DNA, the sequence is TGTGCCAGCAGCGGGACAGAGAACACCGGGGAGCTGTTTTTT. It is translated as CASSGTENTGELFF.